This is a list of T cell receptor beta chains from one sample in a study of patients and donors after allogeneic stem cell transplantation. In TCRdb, the RT-PCR reads were re-called with MiXCR into one record per CDR3 protein. The sample has around 150,000 distinct CDR3 sequences, 30% to 45% seen once. The sequenced sample consisted of blood, either unsorted or a sorted T cell fraction (not recorded which). These receptors were taken from a human donor who was either an allogeneic HSCT recipient or a stem cell or donor lymphocyte infusion donor (not recorded which). It is not recorded whose cells these are; they may come from a transplant donor. Each CDR3 is given with its conserved first and last residue. D genes are given only for firm matches. Where a row states a size, it is once, few, many or the class of an expanded clone; other rows omit it.

cdr3_aa | cdr3_nt | clone_size | j_call | d_call | v_call
CASSLMTGGQETQYF | TGTGCCAGCAGTTTAATGACAGGGGGGCAAGAGACCCAGTACTTC | NA | TRBJ2-5 | TRBD1 | TRBV27
CSVETGKILGEQYF | TGCAGCGTTGAGACAGGGAAGATTCTCGGCGAGCAGTACTTC | few | TRBJ2-7 | TRBD1 | TRBV29-1
CSARGGLSQPQHF | TGCAGTGCTAGAGGGGGGCTCAGCCAGCCCCAGCATTTT | NA | TRBJ1-5 | NA | TRBV20-1
CSGTGTANTGELFF | TGCAGCGGTACCGGGACCGCGAACACCGGGGAGCTGTTTTTT | NA | TRBJ2-2 | NA | TRBV29-1
CATSRVLLTSYNEQFF | TGTGCCACCAGCAGAGTACTTCTTACAAGCTACAATGAGCAGTTCTTC | NA | TRBJ2-1 | NA | TRBV15
CASRQGGYEQYF | TGTGCCAGCCGACAAGGAGGGTACGAGCAGTACTTC | NA | TRBJ2-7 | NA | TRBV6-2/TRBV6-3
CSAEGDGYTF | TGCAGTGCAGAAGGGGATGGCTACACCTTC | NA | TRBJ1-2 | NA | TRBV20-1
CSASPQTGGNQPQHF | TGCAGTGCGAGCCCCCAGACAGGGGGCAATCAGCCCCAGCATTTT | few | TRBJ1-5 | TRBD1 | TRBV20-1
CASSQDQGSYGYTF | TGTGCCAGCAGCCAAGATCAGGGGAGCTATGGCTACACCTTC | few | TRBJ1-2 | NA | TRBV4-2
CASSVGTGSEQYF | TGTGCCAGCAGTGTCGGGACAGGGAGTGAGCAGTACTTC | NA | TRBJ2-7 | TRBD1 | TRBV6-2/TRBV6-3
CASSYRLGAFF | TGTGCCAGCAGTTACCGGCTGGGGGCTTTCTTT | few | TRBJ1-1 | NA | TRBV28
CASSPTGSIGEKLFF | TGTGCCAGCAGCCCTACAGGGAGCATAGGTGAAAAACTGTTTTTT | NA | TRBJ1-4 | NA | TRBV7-2
CASSFFGDWSNSPLHF | TGTGCCAGCAGTTTTTTTGGGGATTGGAGTAATTCACCCCTCCACTTT | NA | TRBJ1-6 | NA | TRBV12-3/TRBV12-4
CSVEDTGAYGYTF | TGCAGCGTTGAAGACACAGGAGCCTATGGCTACACCTTC | once | TRBJ1-2 | NA | TRBV29-1
CASSPWADTQYF | TGTGCCAGCAGCCCCTGGGCAGATACGCAGTATTTT | NA | TRBJ2-3 | NA | TRBV7-8
CASSIRQGAWTEAFF | TGTGCCAGCAGCATCCGACAGGGGGCCTGGACTGAAGCTTTCTTT | NA | TRBJ1-1 | TRBD1 | TRBV7-9
CASSRVTSIETQYF | TGTGCCAGCTCTAGGGTGACTAGTATCGAGACCCAGTACTTC | NA | TRBJ2-5 | NA | TRBV6-2/TRBV6-3
CASSYSQSGLNTEAFF | TGTGCCAGCAGTTACTCACAGTCAGGGCTCAACACTGAAGCTTTCTTT | NA | TRBJ1-1 | NA | TRBV6-2/TRBV6-3
CASSQRQGDNNEQFF | TGTGCCAGCAGCCAGCGACAGGGGGATAACAATGAGCAGTTCTTC | NA | TRBJ2-1 | TRBD1 | TRBV7-9
CASSPFGTGHGYTF | TGTGCCAGCAGTCCCTTCGGGACAGGGCATGGCTACACCTTC | NA | TRBJ1-2 | TRBD1 | TRBV12-3/TRBV12-4
CASLGGDQPQHF | TGTGCCAGCCTGGGGGGCGATCAGCCCCAGCATTTT | NA | TRBJ1-5 | NA | TRBV28
CASTLDPFYTEAFF | TGTGCCAGCACTCTGGACCCCTTTTACACTGAAGCTTTCTTT | NA | TRBJ1-1 | NA | TRBV12-3/TRBV12-4
CSARDGPGWGEGDTQYF | TGCAGTGCTAGAGATGGCCCTGGATGGGGGGAGGGCGATACGCAGTATTTT | NA | TRBJ2-3 | TRBD2 | TRBV20-1
CASSRGTQTSYEQYF | TGCGCCAGCAGCCGAGGGACACAGACTTCCTACGAGCAGTACTTC | NA | TRBJ2-7 | NA | TRBV4-3
CASSVSGPHTGELFF | TGTGCCAGCAGCGTAAGTGGACCACACACCGGGGAGCTGTTTTTT | few | TRBJ2-2 | NA | TRBV9
CASTSPGTYGYTF | TGTGCCAGCACTTCTCCAGGGACCTATGGCTACACCTTC | NA | TRBJ1-2 | NA | TRBV12-3/TRBV12-4
CASSLGQDNSPLHF | TGTGCCAGCAGTTTAGGGCAGGACAATTCACCCCTCCACTTT | NA | TRBJ1-6 | NA | TRBV12-3/TRBV12-4
CASSSGRLSGNTIYF | TGTGCCAGCAGTTCGGGACGGCTCTCTGGAAACACCATATATTTT | few | TRBJ1-3 | NA | TRBV28
CASSGPLGPDSPLHF | TGTGCCAGCAGTGGTCCGTTAGGGCCGGATTCACCCCTCCACTTT | few | TRBJ1-6 | NA | TRBV28
CASSYRSGQMGQPQHF | TGTGCCAGCAGTTACAGGAGCGGACAGATGGGTCAGCCCCAGCATTTT | NA | TRBJ1-5 | NA | TRBV6-2/TRBV6-3
CASSFDYGYTF | TGTGCCAGCAGTTTTGACTATGGCTACACCTTC | NA | TRBJ1-2 | NA | TRBV12-3/TRBV12-4
CASCSSPPVQGVTGELFF | TGTGCCAGCTGCTCTTCTCCTCCGGTACAGGGGGTTACCGGGGAGCTGTTTTTT | NA | TRBJ2-2 | TRBD1 | TRBV28
CASSLGTGAETQYF | TGCGCCAGCAGCTTGGGGACAGGGGCAGAGACCCAGTACTTC | few | TRBJ2-5 | TRBD1 | TRBV5-1
CASSSPGTRGYTF | TGTGCCAGCAGCTCCCCAGGGACCCGTGGCTACACCTTC | few | TRBJ1-2 | NA | TRBV13
CASLRWNTEAFF | TGTGCATCCCTGAGGTGGAACACTGAAGCTTTCTTT | NA | TRBJ1-1 | NA | TRBV12-3/TRBV12-4
CASSFRGENEKLFF | TGTGCCAGCAGTTTCAGGGGAGAAAATGAAAAACTGTTTTTT | NA | TRBJ1-4 | NA | TRBV12-3/TRBV12-4
CASSPTGYGYTF | TGCGCCAGCAGCCCGACAGGGTATGGCTACACCTTC | NA | TRBJ1-2 | TRBD1 | TRBV4-1
CASSYSKGGESKNIQYF | TGTGCCAGCAGTTACTCGAAAGGGGGCGAAAGCAAAAACATTCAGTACTTC | few | TRBJ2-4 | TRBD1 | TRBV6-2/TRBV6-3
CSASLVLANYGYTF | TGCAGTGCTAGTTTGGTACTGGCTAACTATGGCTACACCTTC | NA | TRBJ1-2 | NA | TRBV20-1
CASSLEEEETQYF | TGTGCCAGCAGTTTAGAGGAGGAAGAGACCCAGTACTTC | NA | TRBJ2-5 | NA | TRBV12-3/TRBV12-4
CASSLEGSQETQYF | TGCGCCAGCAGCTTGGAAGGATCACAAGAGACCCAGTACTTC | NA | TRBJ2-5 | NA | TRBV5-1
CASSLAAEQYF | TGTGCCAGCAGTTTAGCAGCTGAGCAGTACTTC | NA | TRBJ2-7 | NA | TRBV12-3/TRBV12-4
CASSSTGVRTDTQYF | TGTGCCAGCAGCTCAACAGGGGTTCGCACAGATACGCAGTATTTT | NA | TRBJ2-3 | TRBD1 | TRBV7-3
CSARDLGLVGSPLHF | TGCAGTGCTAGAGATTTAGGGCTTGTCGGATCACCCCTCCACTTT | NA | TRBJ1-6 | NA | TRBV20-1
CASSLAPYRVGTEAFF | TGCGCCAGCAGCTTGGCACCTTACAGGGTAGGCACTGAAGCTTTCTTT | NA | TRBJ1-1 | NA | TRBV5-1
CASNPGLAGNEQFF | TGTGCCAGCAATCCGGGACTAGCGGGGAATGAGCAGTTCTTC | NA | TRBJ2-1 | TRBD2 | TRBV6-2/TRBV6-3
CATSDPTGNLKGYTF | TGTGCCACCAGCGACCCGACAGGGAATTTGAAAGGCTACACCTTC | NA | TRBJ1-2 | TRBD1 | TRBV24-1
CSVEFVGNYGYTF | TGCAGCGTTGAATTTGTAGGGAATTATGGCTACACCTTC | once | TRBJ1-2 | NA | TRBV29-1
CATSRSGFEAFF | TGTGCCACCAGTAGGTCTGGGTTTGAAGCTTTCTTT | few | TRBJ1-1 | NA | TRBV24-1
CASIDWLGTVYGYTF | TGTGCCAGCATTGACTGGTTAGGGACGGTCTATGGCTACACCTTC | few | TRBJ1-2 | NA | TRBV12-3/TRBV12-4
CASGLAGLPYEQYF | TGTGCCAGTGGGTTGGCAGGTCTCCCCTACGAGCAGTACTTC | few | TRBJ2-7 | NA | TRBV6-2/TRBV6-3
CASSQEGSGNTQYF | TGCGCCAGCAGCCAAGAAGGTAGCGGGAATACGCAGTATTTT | NA | TRBJ2-3 | TRBD2 | TRBV4-3
CASSLRLHTGELFF | TGTGCCAGCAGCTTACGTCTTCACACCGGGGAGCTGTTTTTT | few | TRBJ2-2 | NA | TRBV7-2